Given below is one T cell receptor beta chain in context. Its antigen is unidentified. This entry belongs to a study of OX40 agonist ivuxolimab in advanced cancers. As for the study in general: Hepatocellular carcinoma, melanoma, renal cell or head and neck cancer was diagnosed in the dose-escalation patients. Study-wide points: At 0.1 to 3.0 mg/kg and by week 6, clonal expansion occurred in CD4+ and CD8+ blood T cells.

Germline CDR1 is SGHVS and CDR2 is FNYEAQ. With 0 bases removed from V and 11 bases from J, the gap between germline ends came to 10 bases. This CDR3 has 12 residues. The repertoire was sequenced with immunoSEQ multiplex PCR; TCRdb's copy has only in-frame clones and lacks some. The sample records fewer than 25,000 clones, 78% being singletons. The specimen comprised CD4+ or CD8+ T cells sorted from blood, sampled in a trial of the OX40 agonist ivuxolimab. The chain employs TRBV7-6 and TRBJ1-1, with D possibly TRBD1 on 5 matching bases. The source of this sequence is an adult with an advanced solid tumor such as melanoma, head and neck, liver or kidney cancer. The DNA of the CDR3 is TGTGCCAGCAGCTTAGCCGCGGGACGGGCTTTCTTT. Translated: CASSLAAGRAFF.